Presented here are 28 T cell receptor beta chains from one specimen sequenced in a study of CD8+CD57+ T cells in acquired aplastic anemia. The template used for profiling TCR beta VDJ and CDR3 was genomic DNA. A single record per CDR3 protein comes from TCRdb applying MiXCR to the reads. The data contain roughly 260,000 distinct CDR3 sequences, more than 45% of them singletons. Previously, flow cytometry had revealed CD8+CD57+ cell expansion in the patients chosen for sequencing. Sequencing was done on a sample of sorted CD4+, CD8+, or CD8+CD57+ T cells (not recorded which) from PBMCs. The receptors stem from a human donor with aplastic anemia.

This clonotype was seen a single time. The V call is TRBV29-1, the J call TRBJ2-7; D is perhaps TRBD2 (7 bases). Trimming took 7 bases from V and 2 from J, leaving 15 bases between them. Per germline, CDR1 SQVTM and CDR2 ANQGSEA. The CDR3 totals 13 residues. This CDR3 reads CSGGGTSPYEQYF. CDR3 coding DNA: TGCAGCGGGGGGGGGACAAGCCCCTACGAGCAGTACTTC.

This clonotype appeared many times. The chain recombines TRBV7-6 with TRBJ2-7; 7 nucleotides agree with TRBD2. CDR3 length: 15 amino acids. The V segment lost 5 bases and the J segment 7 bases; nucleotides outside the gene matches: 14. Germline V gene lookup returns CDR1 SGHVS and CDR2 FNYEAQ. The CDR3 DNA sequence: TGTGCCAGCAGCCCGTTGGAGCGGGGAGCCCTGGAGCAGTACTTC. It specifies CASSPLERGALEQYF.

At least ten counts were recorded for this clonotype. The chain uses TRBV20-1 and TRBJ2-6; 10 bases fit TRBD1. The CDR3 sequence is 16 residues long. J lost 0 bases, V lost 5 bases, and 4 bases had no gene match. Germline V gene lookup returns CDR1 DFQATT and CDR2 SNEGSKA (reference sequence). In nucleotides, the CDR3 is TGCAGTGCTCTGGACAGGGGGTCCTCTGGGGCCAACGTCCTGACTTTC. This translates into CSALDRGSSGANVLTF.

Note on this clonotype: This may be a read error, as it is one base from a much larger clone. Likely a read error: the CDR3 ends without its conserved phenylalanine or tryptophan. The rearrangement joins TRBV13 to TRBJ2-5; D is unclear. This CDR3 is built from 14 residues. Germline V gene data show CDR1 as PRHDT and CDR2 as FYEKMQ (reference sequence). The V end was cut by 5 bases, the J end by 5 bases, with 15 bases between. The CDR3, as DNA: TGTGCCAGCAGCCCAACATCGATGTGGGAGACCCAGTACCTC. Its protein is CASSPTSMWETQYL.

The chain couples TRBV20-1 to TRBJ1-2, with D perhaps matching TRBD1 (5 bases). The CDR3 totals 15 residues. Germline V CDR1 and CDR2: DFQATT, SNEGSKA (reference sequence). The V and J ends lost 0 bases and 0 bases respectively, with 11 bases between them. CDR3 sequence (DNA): TGCAGTGCTAGAGATGGGGGTTTTGCTAACTATGGCTACACCTTC. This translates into CSARDGGFANYGYTF.

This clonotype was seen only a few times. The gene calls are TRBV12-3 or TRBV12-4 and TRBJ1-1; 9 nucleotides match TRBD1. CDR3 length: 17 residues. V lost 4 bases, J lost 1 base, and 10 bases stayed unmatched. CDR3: CASSSKRVTGGNTEAFF. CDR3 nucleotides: TGTGCCAGCAGTTCAAAAAGAGTGACAGGGGGGAACACTGAAGCTTTCTTT.

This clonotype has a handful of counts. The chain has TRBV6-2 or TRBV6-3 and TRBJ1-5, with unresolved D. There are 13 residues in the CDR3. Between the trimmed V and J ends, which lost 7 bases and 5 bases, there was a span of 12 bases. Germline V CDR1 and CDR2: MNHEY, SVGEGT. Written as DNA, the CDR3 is TGTGCCAGCACGGATTTGGGCCATCAGCCCCAGCATTTT. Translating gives CASTDLGHQPQHF.

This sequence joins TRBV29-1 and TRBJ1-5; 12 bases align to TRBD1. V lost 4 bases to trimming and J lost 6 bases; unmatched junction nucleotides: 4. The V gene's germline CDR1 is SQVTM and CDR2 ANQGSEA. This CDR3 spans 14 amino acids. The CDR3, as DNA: TGCAGCGTTGGAGGGACAGGGGGCGGTCAGCCCCAGCATTTT. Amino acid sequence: CSVGGTGGGQPQHF.

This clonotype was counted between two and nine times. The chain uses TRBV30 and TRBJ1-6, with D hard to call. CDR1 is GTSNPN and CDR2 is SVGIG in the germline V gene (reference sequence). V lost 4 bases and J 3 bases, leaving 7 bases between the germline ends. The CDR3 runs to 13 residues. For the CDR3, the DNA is TGTGCCTGGACCGGGAGCTATAATTCACCCCTCCACTTT. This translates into CAWTGSYNSPLHF.

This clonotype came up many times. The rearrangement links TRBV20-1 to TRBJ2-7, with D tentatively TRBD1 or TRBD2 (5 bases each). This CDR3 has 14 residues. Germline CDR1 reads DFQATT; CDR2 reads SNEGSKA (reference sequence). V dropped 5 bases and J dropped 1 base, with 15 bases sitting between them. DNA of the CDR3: TGCAGTGCTCCCCGGGACGGAGCTTCCTACGAGCAGTACTTC. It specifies CSAPRDGASYEQYF.

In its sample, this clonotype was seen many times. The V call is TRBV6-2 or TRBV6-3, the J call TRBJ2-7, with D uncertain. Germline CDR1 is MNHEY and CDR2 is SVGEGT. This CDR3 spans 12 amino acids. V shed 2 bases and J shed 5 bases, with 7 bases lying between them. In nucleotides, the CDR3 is TGTGCCAGCAGTTACGGTAGTCACGAGCAGTACTTC. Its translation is CASSYGSHEQYF.

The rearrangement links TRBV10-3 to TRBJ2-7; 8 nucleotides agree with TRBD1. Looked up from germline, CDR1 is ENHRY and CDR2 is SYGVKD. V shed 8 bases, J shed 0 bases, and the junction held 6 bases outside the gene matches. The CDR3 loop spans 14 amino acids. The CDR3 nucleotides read TGTGCCATCCAAAGGACAGGGAGCTCCTACGAGCAGTACTTC. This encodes CAIQRTGSSYEQYF.

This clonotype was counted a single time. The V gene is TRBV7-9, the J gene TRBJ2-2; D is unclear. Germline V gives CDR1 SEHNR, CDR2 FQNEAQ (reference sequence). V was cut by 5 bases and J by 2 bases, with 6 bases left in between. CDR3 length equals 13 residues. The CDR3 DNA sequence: TGTGCCAGCAGCCCCCGTAACACCGGGGAGCTGTTTTTT. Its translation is CASSPRNTGELFF.

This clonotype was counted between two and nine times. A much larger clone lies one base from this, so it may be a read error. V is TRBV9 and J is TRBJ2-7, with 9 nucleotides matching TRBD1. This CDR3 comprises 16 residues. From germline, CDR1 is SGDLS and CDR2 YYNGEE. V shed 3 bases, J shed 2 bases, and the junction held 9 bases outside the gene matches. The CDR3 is CASSGSGTGLTYEQYF. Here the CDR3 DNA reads TGTGCCAGCAGCGGGAGCGGGACAGGGCTAACCTACGAGCAGTACTTC. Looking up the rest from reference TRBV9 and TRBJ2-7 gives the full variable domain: DSGVTQTPKHLITATGQRVTLRCSPRSGDLSVYWYQQSLDQGLQFLIQYYNGEERAKGNILERFSAQQFPDLHSELNLSSLELGDSALYFCASSGSGTGLTYEQYFGPGTRLTVT.

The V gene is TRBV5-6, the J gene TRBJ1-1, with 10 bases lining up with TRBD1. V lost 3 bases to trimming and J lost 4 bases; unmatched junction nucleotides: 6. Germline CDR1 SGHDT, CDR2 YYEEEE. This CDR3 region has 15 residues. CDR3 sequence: CASSSPGTGVTEAFF. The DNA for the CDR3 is TGTGCCAGCAGCTCCCCCGGGACAGGGGTCACTGAAGCTTTCTTT.

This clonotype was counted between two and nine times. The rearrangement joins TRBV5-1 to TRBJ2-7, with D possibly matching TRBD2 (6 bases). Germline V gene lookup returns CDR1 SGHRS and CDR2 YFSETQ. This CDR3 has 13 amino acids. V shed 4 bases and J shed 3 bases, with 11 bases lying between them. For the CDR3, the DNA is TGCGCCAGCAGCCCCGAGGAGGGCTACGAGCAGTACTTC. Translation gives CASSPEEGYEQYF.

The CDR3 nucleotides read TGCAGTGCTAGGGACAGGGGGCGTCAAGAGACCCAGTACTTC. Translating gives CSARDRGRQETQYF. V is TRBV20-1 and J is TRBJ2-5; TRBD1 agrees at 11 bases. Looked up from germline, CDR1 is DFQATT and CDR2 is SNEGSKA (reference sequence). This CDR3 contains 14 residues. J was trimmed by 2 bases and V by 3 bases; bases with no gene match: 2.

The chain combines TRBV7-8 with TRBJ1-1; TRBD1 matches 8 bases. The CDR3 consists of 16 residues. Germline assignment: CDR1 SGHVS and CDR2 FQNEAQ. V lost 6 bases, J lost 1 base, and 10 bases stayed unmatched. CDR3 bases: TGTGCCAGCAGGGTGGGACAGGAGCCGCCGAACACTGAAGCTTTCTTT. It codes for CASRVGQEPPNTEAFF.

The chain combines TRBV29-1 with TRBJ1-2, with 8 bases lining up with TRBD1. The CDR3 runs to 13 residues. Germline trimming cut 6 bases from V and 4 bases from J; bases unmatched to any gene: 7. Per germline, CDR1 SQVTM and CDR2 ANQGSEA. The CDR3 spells CSVSDRDSYGYTF. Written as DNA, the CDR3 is TGCAGCGTATCGGACAGGGACTCCTATGGCTACACCTTC.

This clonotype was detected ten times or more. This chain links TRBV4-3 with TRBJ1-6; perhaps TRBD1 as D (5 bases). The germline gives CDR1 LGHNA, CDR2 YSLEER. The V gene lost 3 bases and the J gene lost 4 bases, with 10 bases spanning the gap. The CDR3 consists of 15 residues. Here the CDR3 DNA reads TGCGCCAGCAGCCATGGGACGGAATATAATTCACCCCTCCACTTT. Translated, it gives CASSHGTEYNSPLHF.

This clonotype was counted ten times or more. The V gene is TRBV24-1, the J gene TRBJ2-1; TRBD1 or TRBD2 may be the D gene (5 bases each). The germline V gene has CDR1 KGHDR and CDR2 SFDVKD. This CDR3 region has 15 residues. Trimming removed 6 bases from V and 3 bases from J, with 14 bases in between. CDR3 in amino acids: CATSMRGPYYNEQFF. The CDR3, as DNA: TGTGCCACCAGTATGAGGGGCCCCTACTACAATGAGCAGTTCTTC.

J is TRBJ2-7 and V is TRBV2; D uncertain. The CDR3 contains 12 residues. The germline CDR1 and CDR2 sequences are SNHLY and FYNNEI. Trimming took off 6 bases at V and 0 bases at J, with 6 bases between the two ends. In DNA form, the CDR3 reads TGTGCCAGCAGGGAAAGCTCCTACGAGCAGTACTTC. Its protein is CASRESSYEQYF.

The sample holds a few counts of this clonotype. CDR3 bases: TGTGCCTGGAGCCCACTTCCGGGACAGCGGACCTACGAGCAGTACTTC. This sequence encodes CAWSPLPGQRTYEQYF. V is TRBV30 and J is TRBJ2-7, with 7 bases that match TRBD1. From germline, CDR1 is GTSNPN and CDR2 SVGIG (reference sequence). This CDR3 has 16 residues. Trimming removed 3 bases from V and 2 bases from J; junction bases left unmatched: 13.

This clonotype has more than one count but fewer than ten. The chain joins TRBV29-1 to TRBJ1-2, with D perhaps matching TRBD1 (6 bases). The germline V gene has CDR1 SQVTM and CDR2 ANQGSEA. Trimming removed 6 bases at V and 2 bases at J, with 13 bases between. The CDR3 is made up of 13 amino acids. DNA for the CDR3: TGCAGCGTCCGACTACAGGGAAACTATGGCTACACCTTC. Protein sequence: CSVRLQGNYGYTF. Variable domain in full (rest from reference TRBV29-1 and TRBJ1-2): SAVISQKPSRDICQRGTSLTIQCQVDSQVTMMFWYRQQPGQSLTLIATANQGSEATYESGFVIDKFPISRPNLTFSTLTVSNMSPEDSSIYLCSVRLQGNYGYTFGSGTRLTVV.

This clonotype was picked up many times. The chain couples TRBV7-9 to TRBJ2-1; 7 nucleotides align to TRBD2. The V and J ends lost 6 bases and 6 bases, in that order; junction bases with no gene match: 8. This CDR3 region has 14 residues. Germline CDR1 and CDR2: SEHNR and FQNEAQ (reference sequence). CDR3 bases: TGTGCCAGCAGTTGGGCGGGAGACGGCAATGAGCAGTTCTTC. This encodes CASSWAGDGNEQFF.

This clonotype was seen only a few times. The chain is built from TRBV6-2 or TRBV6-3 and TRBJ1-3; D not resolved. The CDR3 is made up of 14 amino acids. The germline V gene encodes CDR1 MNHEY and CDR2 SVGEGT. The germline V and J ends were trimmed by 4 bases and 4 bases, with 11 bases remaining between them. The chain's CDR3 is CASSSLPDGNTIYF. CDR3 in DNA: TGTGCCAGCAGTTCTTTACCCGACGGAAACACCATATATTTT.

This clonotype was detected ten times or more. The CDR3 coding sequence is TGTGCCAGCAGCTTAGGGCTAGCGGGAGGCCACGAGCAGTACTTC. Its translation: CASSLGLAGGHEQYF. The chain links TRBV7-2 to TRBJ2-7; 11 bases align to TRBD2. This CDR3 is built from 15 residues. With V trimmed by 1 base and J by 5 bases, 4 bases remained unmatched. The germline CDR1 and CDR2 sequences are SGHTA and FQGNSA.

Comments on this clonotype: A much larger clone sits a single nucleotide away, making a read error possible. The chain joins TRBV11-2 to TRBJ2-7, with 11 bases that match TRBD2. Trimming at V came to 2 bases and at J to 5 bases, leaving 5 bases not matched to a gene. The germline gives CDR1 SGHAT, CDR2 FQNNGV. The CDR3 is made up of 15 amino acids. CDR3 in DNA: TGTGCCAGCAGCTTACGGACTAGCGGGTACGACGAGCAGTACTTC. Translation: CASSLRTSGYDEQYF.